The rows below give T cell receptor beta chains drawn from one sample of a study of blood T cell repertoires in COVID-19. Data came from immunoSEQ multiplex PCR; TCRdb stores just in-frame clones and leaves some out. The sample holds 200,000 to 250,000 clones, more than 80% seen once. Material: PBMCs or T cells enriched from blood (not recorded which). The receptors stem from a young man who had recovered from COVID-19. CDR3s include the opening cysteine and the closing phenylalanine or tryptophan. The D gene is left open where the match is weak. The listing skips clone size in some rows; elsewhere it reads once, few, many or a size class.

cdr3_aa: CAWSVYGEGSSYEQYF
cdr3_nt: TGTGCCTGGAGTGTATACGGGGAGGGTAGCTCCTACGAGCAGTACTTC
clone_size: -
v_call: TRBV30
j_call: TRBJ2-7
d_call: TRBD2

cdr3_aa: CASSGVGGGETQYF
cdr3_nt: TGTGCCAGCAGTGGAGTGGGAGGAGGGGAGACCCAGTACTTC
clone_size: -
v_call: TRBV2
j_call: TRBJ2-5
d_call: -

cdr3_aa: CASSAGIGAGFTQYF
cdr3_nt: TGTGCCAGCAGTGCGGGTATTGGCGCCGGTTTTACGCAGTATTTT
clone_size: -
v_call: TRBV2
j_call: TRBJ2-3
d_call: -

cdr3_aa: CASSLSTGIYNEQFF
cdr3_nt: TGTGCCAGCAGCTTGTCGACGGGAATCTACAATGAGCAGTTCTTC
clone_size: -
v_call: TRBV5-4
j_call: TRBJ2-1
d_call: -

cdr3_aa: CASSRLAAAQETQYF
cdr3_nt: TGCGCCAGCAGCCGTCTAGCGGCGGCCCAAGAGACCCAGTACTTC
clone_size: -
v_call: TRBV4-1
j_call: TRBJ2-5
d_call: TRBD2

cdr3_aa: CAWSVKVRIYEQYF
cdr3_nt: TGTGCCTGGAGTGTAAAAGTCAGGATTTACGAGCAGTACTTC
clone_size: -
v_call: TRBV30
j_call: TRBJ2-7
d_call: -

cdr3_aa: CASSTTGAGVNSPLHF
cdr3_nt: TGTGCCAGTAGTACGACAGGGGCCGGGGTTAATTCACCCCTCCACTTT
clone_size: -
v_call: TRBV19
j_call: TRBJ1-6
d_call: TRBD1

cdr3_aa: CASSELPGWSTGELFF
cdr3_nt: TGTGCCAGCAGTGAACTGCCGGGGTGGAGCACCGGGGAGCTGTTTTTT
clone_size: -
v_call: TRBV2
j_call: TRBJ2-2
d_call: -

cdr3_aa: CASRFAGRGEEKLFF
cdr3_nt: TGTGCCAGCAGGTTCGCCGGTAGGGGTGAGGAAAAACTGTTTTTT
clone_size: -
v_call: TRBV11-2
j_call: TRBJ1-4
d_call: -

cdr3_aa: CASSEQGLSSYNSPLHF
cdr3_nt: TGTGCCAGCAGCGAACAGGGTCTAAGCTCCTATAATTCACCCCTCCACTTT
clone_size: -
v_call: TRBV7-9
j_call: TRBJ1-6
d_call: -

cdr3_aa: CASSSPGRGQETQYF
cdr3_nt: TGTGCCAGCAGCTCCCCCGGGAGGGGACAAGAGACCCAGTACTTC
clone_size: -
v_call: TRBV7-9
j_call: TRBJ2-5
d_call: TRBD2

cdr3_aa: CASSYSGQVYEQYF
cdr3_nt: TGTGCCAGCAGTTACTCGGGCCAAGTCTACGAGCAGTACTTC
clone_size: once
v_call: TRBV6-5
j_call: TRBJ2-7
d_call: -

cdr3_aa: CASSPGTTSYEQYF
cdr3_nt: TGTGCCAGTAGTCCCGGGACAACCTCCTACGAGCAGTACTTC
clone_size: -
v_call: TRBV19
j_call: TRBJ2-7
d_call: -

cdr3_aa: CASSEGQGDF
cdr3_nt: TGTGCCAGCAGTGAAGGGCAGGGGGACTTC
clone_size: once
v_call: TRBV2
j_call: TRBJ2-7
d_call: TRBD1

cdr3_aa: CASSLGGVAPETQYF
cdr3_nt: TGTGCCAGCAGCTTAGGGGGGGTTGCACCGGAGACCCAGTACTTC
clone_size: -
v_call: TRBV11-2
j_call: TRBJ2-5
d_call: -

cdr3_aa: CASSLRTGAHYGYTF
cdr3_nt: TGTGCCAGCAGTCTACGGACAGGGGCCCACTATGGCTACACCTTC
clone_size: -
v_call: TRBV6-2/TRBV6-3
j_call: TRBJ1-2
d_call: TRBD1

cdr3_aa: CAISEDYEAEQFF
cdr3_nt: TGTGCCATCAGTGAGGACTACGAGGCGGAGCAGTTCTTC
clone_size: -
v_call: TRBV10-3
j_call: TRBJ2-1
d_call: -

cdr3_aa: CASSPDGEGRATQQYF
cdr3_nt: TGTGCCAGCTCGCCTGACGGGGAGGGACGAGCGACCCAGCAGTACTTC
clone_size: -
v_call: TRBV18
j_call: TRBJ2-7
d_call: TRBD2

cdr3_aa: CASSQDSIDFYTDTQYF
cdr3_nt: TGCGCCAGCAGCCAAGATAGCATAGACTTTTACACAGATACGCAGTATTTT
clone_size: -
v_call: TRBV4-3
j_call: TRBJ2-3
d_call: -

cdr3_aa: CASSLLGPQGNTEAFF
cdr3_nt: TGTGCCAGCAGTTTACTGGGCCCCCAGGGAAACACTGAAGCTTTCTTT
clone_size: -
v_call: TRBV27
j_call: TRBJ1-1
d_call: -

cdr3_aa: CASSLDVFRTSDFYNEQFF
cdr3_nt: TGTGCCAGCAGCTTAGATGTCTTCAGGACTAGCGATTTCTACAATGAGCAGTTCTTC
clone_size: -
v_call: TRBV11-2
j_call: TRBJ2-1
d_call: TRBD2

cdr3_aa: CASSGGTVYEQYF
cdr3_nt: TGTGCCAGCAGCGGAGGGACGGTCTACGAGCAGTACTTC
clone_size: -
v_call: TRBV21-1
j_call: TRBJ2-7
d_call: -

cdr3_aa: CASSQDLGLAVTYEQYF
cdr3_nt: TGTGCCAGCAGCCAAGATTTGGGACTAGCGGTAACCTACGAGCAGTACTTC
clone_size: -
v_call: TRBV14
j_call: TRBJ2-7
d_call: TRBD2

cdr3_aa: CASSGQGNGGPDNSPLHF
cdr3_nt: TGTGCCAGCAGCGGACAGGGTAACGGAGGGCCCGATAATTCACCCCTCCACTTT
clone_size: -
v_call: TRBV6-2/TRBV6-3
j_call: TRBJ1-6
d_call: TRBD1

cdr3_aa: CASSGWAGPNTEAFF
cdr3_nt: TGTGCCAGCAGTGGCTGGGCAGGGCCGAACACTGAAGCTTTCTTT
clone_size: -
v_call: TRBV2
j_call: TRBJ1-1
d_call: -

cdr3_aa: CASSLARETQYF
cdr3_nt: TGTGCCAGCAGCTTGGCGAGAGAGACCCAGTACTTC
clone_size: -
v_call: TRBV5-5
j_call: TRBJ2-5
d_call: -

cdr3_aa: CASSPQTGGAYEQYF
cdr3_nt: TGTGCCAGCTCACCACAGACAGGGGGCGCCTACGAGCAGTACTTC
clone_size: -
v_call: TRBV18
j_call: TRBJ2-7
d_call: TRBD1

cdr3_aa: CASSIERGLRAGEAFF
cdr3_nt: TGTGCCAGTAGTATAGAGCGGGGGTTGAGGGCTGGTGAAGCTTTCTTT
clone_size: -
v_call: TRBV19
j_call: TRBJ1-1
d_call: -

cdr3_aa: CASSRADRAADTQYF
cdr3_nt: TGTGCCAGCAGCCGAGCGGACAGGGCGGCAGATACGCAGTATTTT
clone_size: -
v_call: TRBV11-3
j_call: TRBJ2-3
d_call: TRBD1

cdr3_aa: CASSPGGGTEAFF
cdr3_nt: TGCGCCAGCAGTCCGGGGGGTGGTACTGAAGCTTTCTTT
clone_size: -
v_call: TRBV5-1
j_call: TRBJ1-1
d_call: -

cdr3_aa: CAMSRTGGDQPQHF
cdr3_nt: TGTGCCATGAGCCGCACAGGGGGCGATCAGCCCCAGCATTTT
clone_size: -
v_call: TRBV10-3
j_call: TRBJ1-5
d_call: TRBD1

cdr3_aa: CASSVEQTMNTEAFF
cdr3_nt: TGTGCCAGCAGCGTAGAACAGACCATGAACACTGAAGCTTTCTTT
clone_size: -
v_call: TRBV9
j_call: TRBJ1-1
d_call: -

cdr3_aa: CASSPIPGISSYEQYF
cdr3_nt: TGTGCCAGCAGCCCCATTCCGGGGATATCCTCCTACGAGCAGTACTTC
clone_size: -
v_call: TRBV28
j_call: TRBJ2-7
d_call: -

cdr3_aa: CASSLGLAGNEQFF
cdr3_nt: TGCGCCAGCAGCTTGGGACTAGCGGGAAATGAGCAGTTCTTC
clone_size: -
v_call: TRBV5-1
j_call: TRBJ2-1
d_call: TRBD2

cdr3_aa: CASSPKSGGYNQPQHF
cdr3_nt: TGTGCCAGCAGCCCCAAGTCAGGGGGCTACAATCAGCCCCAGCATTTT
clone_size: -
v_call: TRBV7-2
j_call: TRBJ1-5
d_call: TRBD1